These 27 T cell receptor beta chains came from one sample sequenced in a study of response to subunit inactivated influenza vaccine. MiXCR was run by TCRdb on the RT-PCR reads, yielding one entry per CDR3 protein. Altogether about 700,000 distinct CDR3 sequences are present, 14% being singletons, with the ten largest covering approximately 7.6%. Sequencing was performed on PBMCs from blood, taken around 15 days before vaccination. The source is a man aged 50-59 years who received an inactivated influenza vaccine.

The gene calls are TRBV11-1 and TRBJ2-3, with 8 bases matching TRBD2. Germline CDR1 and CDR2: SGHAT and FQDESV (reference sequence). V shed 4 bases and J 5 bases; nucleotides not matched to a gene: 14. The CDR3 runs to 17 residues. CDR3 DNA sequence: TGTGCCAGCAGCTCCTACATAGCGGGGTTACGTCGAGATACGCAGTATTTT. Its protein product is CASSSYIAGLRRDTQYF.

This chain uses TRBV14 with TRBJ2-3; D may be TRBD2 (5 bases). The V end was cut by 2 bases, the J end by 4 bases, with 7 bases between. This CDR3 has 13 amino acids. Germline CDR1 SGHDN, CDR2 FVKESK. The CDR3: CASSQYGADTQYF. The CDR3 DNA reads as TGTGCCAGCAGCCAATACGGGGCAGATACGCAGTATTTT.

The CDR3 loop reads CASSYNLRDNEQFF. The DNA for the CDR3 is TGTGCCAGCAGCTATAATCTCCGGGACAATGAGCAGTTCTTC. The rearrangement links TRBV25-1 to TRBJ2-1; D call uncertain. V was shortened by 6 bases and J by 5 bases, with 14 bases between the two germline ends. The CDR3 sequence is 14 residues long. CDR1 is MGHDK and CDR2 is SYGVNS in the germline V gene. The entire variable domain, with the rest obtained from reference TRBV25-1 and TRBJ2-1, is as follows: EADIYQTPRYLVIGTGKKITLECSQTMGHDKMYWYQQDPGMELHLIHYSYGVNSTEKGDLSSESTVSRIRTEHFPLTLESARPSHTSQYLCASSYNLRDNEQFFGPGTRLTVL.

The chain couples TRBV29-1 to TRBJ2-7; 10 bases align to TRBD2. V lost 6 bases to trimming and J lost 7 bases; unmatched junction nucleotides: 24. From germline, CDR1 is SQVTM and CDR2 ANQGSEA. CDR3 size: 18 residues. In DNA form, the CDR3 reads TGCAGCGTCAGGGGCGCGTCTACTAGCGGGACCTTTGGGAGGGAGCAGTACTTC. This gives the protein CSVRGASTSGTFGREQYF.

This clonotype has ten or more counts. V gene TRBV29-1 combines with J gene TRBJ2-1; D not resolved. Trimming left V 3 bases short and J 12 bases short, with 12 bases between. Germline V gene sequence: CDR1 SQVTM, CDR2 ANQGSEA. The CDR3 length is 11 residues. The CDR3: CSVEAFGLQFF. CDR3 nucleotides: TGCAGCGTTGAGGCTTTTGGATTGCAGTTCTTC.

This clonotype was seen a handful of times. The chain uses TRBV20-1 and TRBJ1-5, with 7 bases fitting TRBD1. The V and J ends lost 4 bases and 1 base, in that order; junction bases with no gene match: 4. Germline V CDR1 and CDR2: DFQATT, SNEGSKA (reference sequence). This CDR3 has 14 residues. The CDR3 DNA reads as TGCAGTGCTATACGGGACAGAAGCAATCAGCCCCAGCATTTT. Amino acids: CSAIRDRSNQPQHF.

The rearrangement joins TRBV6-5 to TRBJ2-1; TRBD2 matches 7 bases. Per the germline V gene, CDR1 is MNHEY and CDR2 is SVGAGI. The CDR3 loop spans 14 amino acids. V was pared by 2 bases and J by 8 bases, with 6 bases of the junction left unmatched. The CDR3 DNA reads as TGTGCCAGCAGTTACCAATACGGGGGGTATGAGCAGTTCTTC. This gives the protein CASSYQYGGYEQFF.

This clonotype has only a few counts. The chain joins TRBV27 to TRBJ1-2; D unresolved. The CDR3 consists of 13 residues. Germline CDR1 reads MNHEY; CDR2 reads SMNVEV (reference sequence). The V and J ends lost 3 bases and 4 bases respectively, with 9 bases between them. DNA of the CDR3: TGTGCCAGCAGTTTCGGCATCGGCTATGGCTACACCTTC. Protein sequence: CASSFGIGYGYTF.

V usage is TRBV28 and J usage is TRBJ2-7, with D possibly TRBD2 on 5 matching bases. V was shortened by 1 base and J by 2 bases, with 9 bases between the two germline ends. The CDR3 consists of 14 residues. CDR1 and CDR2 (germline): MDHEN, SYDVKM. CDR3 DNA sequence: TGTGCCAGCAGTTTATCCGGGAACCCCTACGAGCAGTACTTC. Translated: CASSLSGNPYEQYF.

This clonotype was counted at least ten times. The chain links TRBV6-2 or TRBV6-3 to TRBJ2-1, with a tentative D call TRBD2 (6 bases). The germline V gene encodes CDR1 MNHEY and CDR2 SVGEGT. The V end was cut by 6 bases, the J end by 5 bases, with 14 bases between. The CDR3 is 14 amino acids. Here the CDR3 DNA reads TGTGCCAGCAGAAATGGGGGGATCCACAATGAGCAGTTCTTC. Its translation is CASRNGGIHNEQFF.

The rearrangement uses TRBV6-5 and TRBJ1-3, with no clear D. The CDR3 runs 16 residues. V lost 0 bases and J lost 0, with 9 bases in between. CDR1 and CDR2 from the germline V gene are MNHEY and SVGAGI. CDR3 region: CASSYSTFHSGNTIYF. The CDR3 region has the DNA TGTGCCAGCAGTTACTCAACGTTTCACTCTGGAAACACCATATATTTT.

This clonotype has only a few counts. The rearrangement links TRBV12-3 or TRBV12-4 to TRBJ2-3; 11 nucleotides agree with TRBD2. This CDR3 has 16 residues. Germline trimming cut 6 bases from V and 7 bases from J; bases unmatched to any gene: 12. In DNA form, the CDR3 reads TGTGCCAGCAGAGGACTAGCGGGTTGGGTTGGTAATACGCAGTATTTT. It translates to CASRGLAGWVGNTQYF.

This clonotype has a handful of counts. The gene calls are TRBV28 and TRBJ2-3, with D tentatively TRBD1 or TRBD2 (6 bases each). The germline V gene encodes CDR1 MDHEN and CDR2 SYDVKM. Between the trimmed V and J ends, which lost 5 bases and 1 base, there was a span of 25 bases. This CDR3 region has 19 residues. The CDR3 here is CASSPMPGVGGRGTDTQYF. The CDR3 coding sequence is TGTGCCAGCAGTCCTATGCCGGGGGTTGGGGGCCGGGGCACAGATACGCAGTATTTT.

This sequence joins TRBV29-1 and TRBJ2-5; 8 positions agree with TRBD1. Germline V CDR1 and CDR2: SQVTM, ANQGSEA. V lost 7 bases and J lost 7; bases outside the gene matches: 11. The length of the CDR3 is 13 residues. The CDR3, as DNA: TGCAGCGGTTACGATCAGGGGGCCGGGACCCAGTACTTC. Protein sequence: CSGYDQGAGTQYF.

This clonotype was counted between two and nine times. The chain is built from TRBV20-1 and TRBJ2-2; D is perhaps TRBD1 (5 bases). Germline loops: CDR1 DFQATT, CDR2 SNEGSKA (reference sequence). Trimming left V 3 bases short and J 3 bases short, with 14 bases between. The CDR3 length is 15 residues. The chain's CDR3 is CSARAIGAYTGELFF. The CDR3 nucleotides read TGCAGTGCTAGGGCCATAGGGGCGTACACCGGGGAGCTGTTTTTT.

This clonotype has only a few counts. The chain joins TRBV4-3 to TRBJ2-2; a possible D gene is TRBD2 (6 bases). Germline V gene data show CDR1 as LGHNA and CDR2 as YSLEER. The V end lost 3 bases, the J end lost 2 bases, and 22 bases lay between the germline ends. The CDR3 sequence is 19 residues long. The CDR3, as DNA: TGCGCCAGCAGCCACCCCCTAACCCCTCCGGGGGTAAACACCGGGGAGCTGTTTTTT. This codes for CASSHPLTPPGVNTGELFF.

The chain recombines TRBV6-2 or TRBV6-3 with TRBJ2-6; TRBD2 is a possible D gene (5 bases). The ends were cut back, 10 bases at V and 0 bases at J, with 10 bases in the middle. CDR3 length: 14 amino acids. CDR1 MNHEY and CDR2 SVGEGT come from the germline V gene. The CDR3 DNA is TGTGCCACCAGCACTAGCTCTGGGGCCAACGTCCTGACTTTC. Its translation: CATSTSSGANVLTF.

A few counts support this clonotype. J is TRBJ2-5 and V is TRBV2; D perhaps matches TRBD2 (5 bases). Between the trimmed V and J ends, which lost 6 bases and 4 bases, there was a span of 18 bases. The CDR3 runs to 15 residues. Germline V gene sequence: CDR1 SNHLY, CDR2 FYNNEI. The CDR3 region is CASRSILVRTETQYF. Written as DNA, the CDR3 is TGTGCCAGCAGAAGCATACTAGTTCGAACAGAGACCCAGTACTTC.

This clonotype has only a few counts. The genes are TRBV12-3 or TRBV12-4 and TRBJ2-7; weak D call: TRBD1 (6 bases). The CDR3 is 16 amino acids. V dropped 5 bases and J dropped 4 bases, with 21 bases sitting between them. The CDR3, as DNA: TGTGCCAGCAGTCCGCATCGAGACGGACAGCTTTACGAGCAGTACTTC. Translation: CASSPHRDGQLYEQYF.

This clonotype was seen more than once but under ten times. The chain joins TRBV9 to TRBJ2-5; 7 bases line up with TRBD1. Germline V gene sequence: CDR1 SGDLS, CDR2 YYNGEE. The CDR3 loop spans 14 amino acids. With V trimmed by 2 bases and J by 5 bases, 6 bases remained unmatched. The CDR3 coding sequence is TGTGCCAGCAGCGTTGGGACAGAGCTCGAGACCCAGTACTTC. Translating it yields CASSVGTELETQYF.

This clonotype has more than one count but fewer than ten. The chain couples TRBV11-2 to TRBJ2-7; 7 bases line up with TRBD2. The V segment lost 2 bases and the J segment 2 bases; nucleotides outside the gene matches: 6. CDR1 and CDR2 from the germline V gene are SGHAT and FQNNGV. This CDR3 contains 15 residues. CDR3 protein: CASSLWVGRAYEQYF. As DNA, the CDR3 is TGTGCCAGCAGCTTATGGGTTGGGAGGGCCTACGAGCAGTACTTC. The variable domain in full, completed from reference TRBV11-2 and TRBJ2-7, reads EAGVAQSPRYKIIEKRQSVAFWCNPISGHATLYWYQQILGQGPKLLIQFQNNGVVDDSQLPKDRFSAERLKGVDSTLKIQPAKLEDSAVYLCASSLWVGRAYEQYFGPGTRLTVT.

This clonotype was seen only a few times. This chain connects TRBV28 to TRBJ2-7; TRBD1 or TRBD2 may be the D gene (6 bases each). The germline gives CDR1 MDHEN, CDR2 SYDVKM. The CDR3 sequence is 16 residues long. Trimming shortened V by 4 bases and J by 1 base, and 17 bases separated the two germline ends. The CDR3 bases are TGTGCCAGCAGTTCAGCCGGGGGCCCTAATTCCTACGAGCAGTACTTC. Amino acid sequence: CASSSAGGPNSYEQYF.

The rearrangement uses TRBV7-2 and TRBJ2-7; TRBD1 matches at 7 bases. The CDR3 is 15 residues long. CDR1 SGHTA and CDR2 FQGNSA come from the germline V gene. The J segment lost 1 base and the V segment lost 5 bases, leaving 8 bases of the junction unmatched. The CDR3 DNA reads TGTGCCAGCAGCCCGTTGGCAGGGGGATCCTACGAGCAGTACTTC. Translation: CASSPLAGGSYEQYF.

The chain carries TRBV14 and TRBJ2-3, with 10 positions matching TRBD2. Trimming at V came to 3 bases and at J to 4 bases, leaving 10 bases not matched to a gene. Germline CDR1 is SGHDN and CDR2 is FVKESK. The CDR3 extends over 17 amino acids. The CDR3 sequence is CASSHWTSGRQPDTQYF. The CDR3, as DNA: TGTGCCAGCAGCCACTGGACTAGCGGCCGGCAGCCAGATACGCAGTATTTT.

The V and J genes are TRBV30 and TRBJ1-1, with D uncertain. The CDR3 has 11 amino acids. Germline lookup yields CDR1 GTSNPN and CDR2 SVGIG (reference sequence). V was trimmed by 0 bases and J by 11 bases, leaving 10 bases between them. The CDR3 DNA sequence: TGTGCCTGGAGTGTAGATAGGGAGGCTTTCTTT. It is translated as CAWSVDREAFF.

V gene TRBV7-9 combines with J gene TRBJ2-7; 11 bases are shared with TRBD1. The trim removed 3 bases at V and 2 bases at J, leaving 6 bases unmatched. This CDR3 comprises 16 residues. CDR1 and CDR2 from the germline V gene are SEHNR and FQNEAQ (reference sequence). CDR3 in DNA: TGTGCCAGCAGCTTTGGCCCGGGACAGGGGGCCTACGAGCAGTACTTC. Translation: CASSFGPGQGAYEQYF.

The V call is TRBV4-1, the J call TRBJ2-5; D gene ambiguous. The CDR3 consists of 16 residues. Trimming removed 1 base at V and 2 bases at J, with 14 bases between. The V gene's germline CDR1 is MGHRA and CDR2 YSYEKL. DNA for the CDR3: TGCGCCAGCAGCCAAGTGGGTCGGCACACACAAGAGACCCAGTACTTC. Translating it yields CASSQVGRHTQETQYF.